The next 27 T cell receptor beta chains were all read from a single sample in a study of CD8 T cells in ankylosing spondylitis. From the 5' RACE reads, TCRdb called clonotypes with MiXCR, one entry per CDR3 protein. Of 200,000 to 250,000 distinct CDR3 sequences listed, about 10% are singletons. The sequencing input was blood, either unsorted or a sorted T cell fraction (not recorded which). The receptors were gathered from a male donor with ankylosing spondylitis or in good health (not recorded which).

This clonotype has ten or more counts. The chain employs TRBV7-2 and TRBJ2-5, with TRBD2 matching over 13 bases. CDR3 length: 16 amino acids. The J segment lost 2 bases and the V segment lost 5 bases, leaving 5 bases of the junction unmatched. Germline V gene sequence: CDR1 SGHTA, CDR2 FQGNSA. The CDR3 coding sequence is TGTGCCAGCAGCACTGGGACTAGCGGGAAGCAAGAGACCCAGTACTTC. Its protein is CASSTGTSGKQETQYF.

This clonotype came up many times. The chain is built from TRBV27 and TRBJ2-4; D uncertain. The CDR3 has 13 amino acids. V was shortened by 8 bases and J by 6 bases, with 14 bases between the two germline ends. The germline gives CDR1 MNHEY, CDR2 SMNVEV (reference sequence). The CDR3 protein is CASRARAGNIQYF. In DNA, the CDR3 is TGTGCCAGCCGTGCACGGGCTGGAAACATTCAGTACTTC.

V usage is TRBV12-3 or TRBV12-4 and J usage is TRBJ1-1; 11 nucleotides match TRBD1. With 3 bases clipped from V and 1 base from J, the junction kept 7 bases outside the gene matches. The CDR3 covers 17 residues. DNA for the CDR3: TGTGCCAGCAGTTTTGTGGGGACAGGGGGAAGGAACACTGAAGCTTTCTTT. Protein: CASSFVGTGGRNTEAFF.

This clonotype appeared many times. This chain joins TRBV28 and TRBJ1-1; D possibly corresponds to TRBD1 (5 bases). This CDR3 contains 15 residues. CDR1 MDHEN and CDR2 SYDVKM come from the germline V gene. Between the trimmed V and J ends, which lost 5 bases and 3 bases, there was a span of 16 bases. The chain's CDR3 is CASSPGWGFDTEAFF. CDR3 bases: TGTGCCAGCAGTCCGGGCTGGGGGTTTGACACTGAAGCTTTCTTT.

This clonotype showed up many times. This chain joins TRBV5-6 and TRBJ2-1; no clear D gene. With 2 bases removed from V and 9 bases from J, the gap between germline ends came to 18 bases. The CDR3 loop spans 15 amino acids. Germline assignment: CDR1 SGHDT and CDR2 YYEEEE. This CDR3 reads CASSLVTETVPEQFF. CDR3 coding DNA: TGTGCCAGCAGCTTAGTAACCGAAACGGTGCCTGAGCAGTTCTTC.

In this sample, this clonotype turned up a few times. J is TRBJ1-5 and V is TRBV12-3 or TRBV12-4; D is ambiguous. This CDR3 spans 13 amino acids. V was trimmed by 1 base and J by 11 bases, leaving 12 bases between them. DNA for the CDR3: TGTGCCAGCAGTTTAGGGACTAGGACGGCCCAGCATTTT. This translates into CASSLGTRTAQHF.

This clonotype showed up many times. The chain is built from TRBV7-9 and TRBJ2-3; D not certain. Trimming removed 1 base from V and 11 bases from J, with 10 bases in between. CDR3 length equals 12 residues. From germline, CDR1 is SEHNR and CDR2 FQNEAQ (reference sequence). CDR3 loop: CASSLVDIGQYF. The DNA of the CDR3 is TGTGCCAGCAGCTTAGTAGATATCGGGCAGTATTTT.

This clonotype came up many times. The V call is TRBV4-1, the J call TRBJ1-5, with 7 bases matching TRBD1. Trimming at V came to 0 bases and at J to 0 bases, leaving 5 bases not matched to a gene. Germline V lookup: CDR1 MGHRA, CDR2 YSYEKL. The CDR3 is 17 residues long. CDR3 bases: TGCGCCAGCAGCCAAGATAGGGACAGTTATAGCAATCAGCCCCAGCATTTT. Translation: CASSQDRDSYSNQPQHF.

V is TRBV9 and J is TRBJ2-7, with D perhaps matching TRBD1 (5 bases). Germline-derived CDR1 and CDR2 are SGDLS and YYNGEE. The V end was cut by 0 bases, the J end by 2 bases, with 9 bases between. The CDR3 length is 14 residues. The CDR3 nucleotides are TGTGCCAGCAGCGTAGGGGGCAACCCCTACGAGCAGTACTTC. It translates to CASSVGGNPYEQYF.

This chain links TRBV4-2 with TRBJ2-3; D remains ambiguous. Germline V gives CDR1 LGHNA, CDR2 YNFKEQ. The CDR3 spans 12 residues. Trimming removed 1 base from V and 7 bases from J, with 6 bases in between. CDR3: CASSQGDYTQYF. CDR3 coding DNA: TGTGCCAGCAGCCAAGGAGACTATACGCAGTATTTT.

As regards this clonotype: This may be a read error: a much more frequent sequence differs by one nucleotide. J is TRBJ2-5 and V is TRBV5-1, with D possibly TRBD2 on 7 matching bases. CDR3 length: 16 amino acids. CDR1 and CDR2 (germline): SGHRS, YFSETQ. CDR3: CASSLFPPDSGETQNF. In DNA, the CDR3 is TGCGCCAGCAGCTTGTTCCCCCCGGACAGCGGGGAGACCCAGAACTTC.

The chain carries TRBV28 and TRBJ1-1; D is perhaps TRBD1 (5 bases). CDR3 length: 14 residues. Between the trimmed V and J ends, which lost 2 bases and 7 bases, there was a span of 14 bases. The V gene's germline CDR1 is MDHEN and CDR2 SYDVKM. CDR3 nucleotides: TGTGCCAGCAGTTTAGTGCAGGGACGAATTGAAGCTTTCTTT. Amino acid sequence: CASSLVQGRIEAFF.

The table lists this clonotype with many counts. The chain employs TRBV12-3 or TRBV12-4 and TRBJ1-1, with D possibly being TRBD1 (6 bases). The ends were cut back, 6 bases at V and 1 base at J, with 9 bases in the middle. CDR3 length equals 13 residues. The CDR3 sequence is CASRRTENTEAFF. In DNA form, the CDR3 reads TGTGCCAGCAGACGGACAGAGAACACTGAAGCTTTCTTT.

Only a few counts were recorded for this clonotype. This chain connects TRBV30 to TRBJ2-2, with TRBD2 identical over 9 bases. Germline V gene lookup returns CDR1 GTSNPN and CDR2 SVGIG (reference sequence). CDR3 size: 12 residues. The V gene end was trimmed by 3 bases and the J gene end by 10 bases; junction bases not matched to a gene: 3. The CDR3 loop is CAWSRTSEELFF. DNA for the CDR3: TGTGCCTGGAGCCGGACTAGCGAGGAGCTGTTTTTT.

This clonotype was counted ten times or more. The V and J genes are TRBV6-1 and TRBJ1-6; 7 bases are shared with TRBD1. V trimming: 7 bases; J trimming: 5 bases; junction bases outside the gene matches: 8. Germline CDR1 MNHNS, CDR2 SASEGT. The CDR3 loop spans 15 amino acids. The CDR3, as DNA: TGTGCCAGCAATCGGGACAGCCGAAATAATTCACCCCTCCACTTT. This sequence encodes CASNRDSRNNSPLHF.

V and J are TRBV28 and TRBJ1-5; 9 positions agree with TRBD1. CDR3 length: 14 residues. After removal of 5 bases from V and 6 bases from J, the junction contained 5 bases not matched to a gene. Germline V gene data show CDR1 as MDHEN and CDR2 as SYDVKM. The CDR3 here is CASSTGGEGQPQHF. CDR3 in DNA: TGTGCCAGCAGTACAGGGGGCGAGGGTCAGCCCCAGCATTTT.

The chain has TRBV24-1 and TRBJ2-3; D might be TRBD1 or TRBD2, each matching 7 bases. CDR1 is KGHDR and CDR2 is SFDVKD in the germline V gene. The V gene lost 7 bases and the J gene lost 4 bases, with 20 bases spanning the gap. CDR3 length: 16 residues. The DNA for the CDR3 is TGTGCCACCAGCAAACCGCAGGGGGGGAGTGCAGATACGCAGTATTTT. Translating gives CATSKPQGGSADTQYF.

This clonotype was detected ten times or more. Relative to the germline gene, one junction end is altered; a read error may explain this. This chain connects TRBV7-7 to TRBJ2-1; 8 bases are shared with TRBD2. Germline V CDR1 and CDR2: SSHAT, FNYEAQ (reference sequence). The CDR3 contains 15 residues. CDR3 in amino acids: CASSLDGGEYNEQFF. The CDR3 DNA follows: TGTGCTAGCAGCTTAGACGGGGGGGAGTACAATGAGCAGTTCTTC.

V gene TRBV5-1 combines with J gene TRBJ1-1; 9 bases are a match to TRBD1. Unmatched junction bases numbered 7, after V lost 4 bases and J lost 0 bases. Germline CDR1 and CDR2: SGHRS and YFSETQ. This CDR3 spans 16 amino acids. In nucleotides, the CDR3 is TGCGCCAGCAGCCCGGCCGGACAGGGGATGAACACTGAAGCTTTCTTT. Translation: CASSPAGQGMNTEAFF. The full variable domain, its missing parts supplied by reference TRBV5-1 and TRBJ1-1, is KAGVTQTPRYLIKTRGQQVTLSCSPISGHRSVSWYQQTPGQGLQFLFEYFSETQRNKGNFPGRFSGRQFSNSRSEMNVSTLELGDSALYLCASSPAGQGMNTEAFFGQGTRLTVV.

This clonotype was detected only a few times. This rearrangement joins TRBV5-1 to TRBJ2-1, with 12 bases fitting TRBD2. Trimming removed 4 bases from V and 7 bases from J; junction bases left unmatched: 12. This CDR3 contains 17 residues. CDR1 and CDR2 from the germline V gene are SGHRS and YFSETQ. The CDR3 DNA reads TGCGCCAGCAGCCCTATTCGGACTAGCGGGGATTGGAATGAGCAGTTCTTC. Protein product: CASSPIRTSGDWNEQFF.

CDR3 coding DNA: TGCGCGGAACAGGCAGGGGGCGCATCGAACACCGGGGAGCTGTTTTTT. Protein product: CAEQAGGASNTGELFF. V usage is TRBV20-1 and J usage is TRBJ2-2; 8 bases match TRBD1. CDR1 is DFQATT, CDR2 SNEGSKA, per germline (reference sequence). The length of the CDR3 is 16 residues.

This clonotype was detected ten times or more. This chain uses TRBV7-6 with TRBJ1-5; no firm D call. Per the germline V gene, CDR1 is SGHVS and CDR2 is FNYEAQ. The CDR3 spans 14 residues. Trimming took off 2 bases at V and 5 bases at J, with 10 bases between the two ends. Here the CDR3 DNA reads TGTGCCAGCAGCTTAAAGGACGGGGATCAGCCCCAGCATTTT. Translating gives CASSLKDGDQPQHF.

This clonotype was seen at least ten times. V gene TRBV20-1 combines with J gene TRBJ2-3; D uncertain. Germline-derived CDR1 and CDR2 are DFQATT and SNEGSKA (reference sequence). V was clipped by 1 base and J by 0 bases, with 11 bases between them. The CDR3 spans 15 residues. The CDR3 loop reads CSARATSSSTDTQYF. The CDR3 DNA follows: TGCAGTGCTAGAGCCACGAGTTCTAGCACAGATACGCAGTATTTT.

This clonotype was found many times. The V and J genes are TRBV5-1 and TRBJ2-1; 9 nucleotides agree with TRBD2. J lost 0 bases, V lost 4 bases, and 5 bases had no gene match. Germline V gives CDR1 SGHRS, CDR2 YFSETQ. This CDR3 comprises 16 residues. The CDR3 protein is CASSRTSASSYNEQFF. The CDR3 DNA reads TGCGCCAGCAGCCGGACTAGCGCAAGCTCCTACAATGAGCAGTTCTTC.

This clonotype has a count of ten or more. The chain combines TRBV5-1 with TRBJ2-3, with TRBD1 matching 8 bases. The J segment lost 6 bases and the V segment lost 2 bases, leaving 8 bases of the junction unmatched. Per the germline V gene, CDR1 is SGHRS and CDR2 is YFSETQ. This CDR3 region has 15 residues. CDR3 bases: TGCGCCAGCAGCTTAGAGGACAGGGTCGCGGATACGCAGTATTTT. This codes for CASSLEDRVADTQYF. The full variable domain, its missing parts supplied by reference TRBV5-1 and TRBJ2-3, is KAGVTQTPRYLIKTRGQQVTLSCSPISGHRSVSWYQQTPGQGLQFLFEYFSETQRNKGNFPGRFSGRQFSNSRSEMNVSTLELGDSALYLCASSLEDRVADTQYFGPGTRLTVL.

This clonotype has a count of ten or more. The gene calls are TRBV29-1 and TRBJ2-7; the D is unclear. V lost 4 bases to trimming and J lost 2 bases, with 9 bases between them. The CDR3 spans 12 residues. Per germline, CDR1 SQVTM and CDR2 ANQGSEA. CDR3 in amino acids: CSVVGVTYEQYF. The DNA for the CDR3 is TGCAGCGTTGTTGGCGTTACCTACGAGCAGTACTTC.

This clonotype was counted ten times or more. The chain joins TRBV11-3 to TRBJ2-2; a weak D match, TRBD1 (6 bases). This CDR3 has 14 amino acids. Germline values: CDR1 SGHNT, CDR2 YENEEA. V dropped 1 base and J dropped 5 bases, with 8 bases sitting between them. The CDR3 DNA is TGTGCCAGCAGCTTAGGGACAGTAACCGGGGAGCTGTTTTTT. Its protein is CASSLGTVTGELFF.